Detailed here is one T cell receptor (beta chain). The antigen is unknown. Germline V gene lookup returns CDR1 SGHTA and CDR2 FQGTGA. The CDR3 has 15 residues. The V end was cut by 2 bases, the J end by 0 bases, with 10 bases between. These data are taken from a study of OX40 agonist ivuxolimab in advanced cancers. Study context: Three patients had partial responses: one hepatocellular carcinoma, two cutaneous melanoma.

Using immunoSEQ multiplex PCR, the repertoire was profiled, and TCRdb retains in-frame clones only, with some absent. The data hold 69,000 or so clones, with 65% to 90% observed a single time. General study findings and limits: On average, CD8+ T cells showed a greater number of expanded clones than CD4+.

This TCR came from an adult with an advanced solid tumor such as melanoma, head and neck, liver or kidney cancer. J is TRBJ1-2 and V is TRBV7-3; maybe TRBD1 (6 bases). Sequenced material: CD4+ or CD8+ T cells sorted from blood, taken in a trial of the OX40 agonist ivuxolimab. The CDR3 sequence is CASSLDGQTNYGYTF. DNA for the CDR3: TGTGCCAGCAGCTTAGACGGACAGACTAACTATGGCTACACCTTC.